This T cell receptor (beta chain) was documented in a study of control samples from healthy donors and cancer patients. Only in-frame clones appear in the TCRdb table, and some are missing; sequencing was by immunoSEQ multiplex PCR. The table shows some 20,000 clones, with 88% occurring only once. This CDR3 spans 16 amino acids. Trimming at V came to 1 base and at J to 3 bases, leaving 4 bases not matched to a gene. Germline V gene lookup returns CDR1 SGHKS and CDR2 YYEKEE (reference sequence). This TCR came from a woman aged 55 to 70 with head and neck cancer. The material sequenced was PBMCs. This chain connects TRBV5-5 to TRBJ2-2; 9 bases align to TRBD1. CDR3 bases: TGTGCCAGCAGCTTGCGGGACAGGGCTTACACCGGGGAGCTGTTTTTT. Protein product: CASSLRDRAYTGELFF.